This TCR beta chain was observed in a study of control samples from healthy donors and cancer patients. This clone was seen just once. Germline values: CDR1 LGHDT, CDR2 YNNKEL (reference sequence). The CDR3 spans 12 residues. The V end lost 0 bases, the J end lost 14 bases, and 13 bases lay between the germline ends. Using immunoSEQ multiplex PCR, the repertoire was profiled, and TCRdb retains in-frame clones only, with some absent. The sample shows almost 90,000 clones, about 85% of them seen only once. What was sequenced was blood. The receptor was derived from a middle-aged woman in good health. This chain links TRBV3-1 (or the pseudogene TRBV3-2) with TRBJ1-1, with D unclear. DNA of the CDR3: TGTGCCAGCAGCCAAGATGGTTCTGGGGTCTTCTTT. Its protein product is CASSQDGSGVFF.